The clone carrying this T cell receptor (beta chain) appeared a few times. What it binds is unknown. TCR beta CDR3 regions were amplified from RNA transcripts. The TCR CDR3 was amplified in a first-round RT-PCR using the HTBI primer set. TCRdb re-called the multiplex PCR reads with MiXCR, one entry per CDR3 protein. The sample lists fewer than 450,000 distinct CDR3 sequences; approximately 16% were seen once. The data were obtained in a study of T cells in Graves' hyperthyroidism and ophthalmopathy. Fresh peripheral blood, around 9.5 ml, yielded the PBMCs. Notes on the study in general: The model identified upcoming ophthalmopathy a median about six months ahead of onset.

CDR3 length: 15 residues. The ends were cut back, 4 bases at V and 6 bases at J, with 17 bases in the middle. CDR1 and CDR2 from the germline V gene are SGDLS and YYNGEE. J is TRBJ2-1 and V is TRBV9; D may be TRBD1 (6 bases). The sample consisted of blood. This clonotype originated in a woman aged 55-75 years with Graves' ophthalmopathy. CDR3 sequence reads: CASSPRGQPSNEQFF. DNA of the CDR3: TGTGCCAGCAGCCCAAGAGGACAGCCTTCCAATGAGCAGTTCTTC.